A selection of T cell receptor beta chains follows, all from one sample in a study of T cells in Graves' hyperthyroidism and ophthalmopathy. In TCRdb, the multiplex PCR reads were re-called with MiXCR into one record per CDR3 protein. The data contain 500,000 to 650,000 distinct CDR3 sequences, roughly 15% of them singletons. Material for sequencing was blood. These receptors came from a woman in her 40s with Graves' hyperthyroidism. Both conserved end residues are part of each CDR3. D genes are given only for firm matches. Where a row states a size, it is once, few, many or the class of an expanded clone; other rows omit it.

J: TRBJ1-5
V: TRBV6-1
D: TRBD1
size: many
DNA: TGTGCCAGCAGTGTACGACAGGGTGATCAGCCCCAGCATTTT
CDR3: CASSVRQGDQPQHF

J: TRBJ2-7
V: TRBV3-1
D: TRBD1
size: many
DNA: TGTGCCAGCAGCCAAAGGGGGACAGGGGCCTACGAGCAGTACTTC
CDR3: CASSQRGTGAYEQYF

J: TRBJ2-2
V: TRBV7-9
D: TRBD2
size: .
DNA: TGTGCCAGCAGCTTAGTCGACGGCGGGAGGGCCTTGGGGGAGCTGTTTTTT
CDR3: CASSLVDGGRALGELFF

J: TRBJ2-1
V: TRBV7-9
D: .
size: many
DNA: TGTGCCAGCAGCTTAATAACAGGGAACTCCTACAATGAGCAGTTCTTC
CDR3: CASSLITGNSYNEQFF

J: TRBJ2-5
V: TRBV24-1
D: TRBD1
size: many
DNA: TGTGCCACCAGTGATTTATCGACAGGGGATAGAGAGACCCAGTACTTC
CDR3: CATSDLSTGDRETQYF

J: TRBJ2-5
V: TRBV2
D: .
size: many
DNA: TGTGCCAGCAGTGAAGCGCTCGGCTACAAAGAGACCCAGTACTTC
CDR3: CASSEALGYKETQYF

J: TRBJ1-6
V: TRBV6-1
D: TRBD1
size: few
DNA: TGTGCCAGCAGTGAAATCGACAGGGATTCACCCCTCCACTTT
CDR3: CASSEIDRDSPLHF

J: TRBJ1-1
V: TRBV3-1
D: .
size: many
DNA: TGTGCCAGCAGCCGGTTGGTGAACACTGAAGCTTTCTTT
CDR3: CASSRLVNTEAFF

J: TRBJ2-7
V: TRBV11-2
D: TRBD2
size: many
DNA: TGTGCCAGCAGCTCCTATAGCGGGGGACCGCTCCGCGAGCAGTACTTC
CDR3: CASSSYSGGPLREQYF

J: TRBJ2-2
V: TRBV2
D: TRBD2
size: .
DNA: TGTGCCAGCGGATATGAGCGGGGGGGCACCGGGGAGCTGTTTTTT
CDR3: CASGYERGGTGELFF

J: TRBJ1-5
V: TRBV2
D: .
size: many
DNA: TGTGCCAGCACGTCACAGGGTGAGGGGCAGCCCCAGCATTTT
CDR3: CASTSQGEGQPQHF

J: TRBJ2-1
V: TRBV2
D: TRBD2
size: many
DNA: TGTGCCAGCAGCTACCGGGGGACTAGCGGGAGTGGGGGCTCCTACAATGAGCAGTTCTTC
CDR3: CASSYRGTSGSGGSYNEQFF

J: TRBJ1-5
V: TRBV30
D: .
size: many
DNA: TGTGCCTGGGCCCCTAGGGAACGGAGGAATCAGCCCCAGCATTTT
CDR3: CAWAPRERRNQPQHF

J: TRBJ2-5
V: TRBV20-1
D: .
size: many
DNA: TGCAGTGCTCCACGAGTCCGGGGCCCGACCCAGTACTTC
CDR3: CSAPRVRGPTQYF

J: TRBJ2-3
V: TRBV5-1
D: TRBD1
size: .
DNA: TGTGCCAGCAGCTTGGTCTGGACAGGGGCTAGCACAGATACGCAGTATTTT
CDR3: CASSLVWTGASTDTQYF

J: TRBJ1-1
V: TRBV20-1
D: TRBD1
size: .
DNA: TGCAGTGCTAGAGATAACAGGGGGCCCTCTGAAGCTTTCTTT
CDR3: CSARDNRGPSEAFF

J: TRBJ2-4
V: TRBV3-1
D: .
size: .
DNA: TGTGCCAGCAGCCCGACGAAATTAAACATTCAGTACTTC
CDR3: CASSPTKLNIQYF

J: TRBJ2-1
V: TRBV9
D: TRBD2
size: many
DNA: TGTGCCAGCAGCGTACTAGCGGGACTCAATGAGCAGTTCTTC
CDR3: CASSVLAGLNEQFF

J: TRBJ1-5
V: TRBV12-3/TRBV12-4
D: .
size: .
DNA: TGTGCCAGCAGTTTGGGACTTAGGAATCAGCCCCAGCATTTT
CDR3: CASSLGLRNQPQHF

J: TRBJ1-4
V: TRBV6-1
D: .
size: many
DNA: TGTGCCAGCAGTCCCCGGGACGGAACTAATGAAAAACTGTTTTTT
CDR3: CASSPRDGTNEKLFF

J: TRBJ1-1
V: TRBV15
D: .
size: many
DNA: TGTGCCACCAGTGGTGGCCGAATGAACACTGAAGCTTTCTTT
CDR3: CATSGGRMNTEAFF

J: TRBJ2-5
V: TRBV18
D: TRBD1
size: few
DNA: TGTGCCAGCTCACCACCGTCGGGACAGCAAGCACGGCGAGGGTTCTACTTC
CDR3: CASSPPSGQQARRGFYF

J: TRBJ2-7
V: TRBV9
D: TRBD2
size: few
DNA: TGTGCCAGCAGTCGACCAACTAGCGGGAGCCAGAGGGAGCAGTACTTC
CDR3: CASSRPTSGSQREQYF

J: TRBJ2-3
V: TRBV5-1
D: .
size: many
DNA: TGCGCCAGCAGCTTGGCCGAGGTTAGAAGCACAGATACGCAGTATTTT
CDR3: CASSLAEVRSTDTQYF

J: TRBJ2-7
V: TRBV12-3/TRBV12-4
D: TRBD2
size: many
DNA: TGTGCCAGCAGTCCGGGACTAGCCTTTAGCTCCTACGAGCAGTACTTC
CDR3: CASSPGLAFSSYEQYF

J: TRBJ2-2
V: TRBV30
D: .
size: many
DNA: TGTGCCTGGAGTAGGAGAAGCACCGGGGAGCTGTTTTTT
CDR3: CAWSRRSTGELFF

J: TRBJ2-1
V: TRBV2
D: TRBD2
size: many
DNA: TGTGCCAGCACTAGCGGGAGTTCGAGGGAGCAGTTCTTC
CDR3: CASTSGSSREQFF

J: TRBJ1-6
V: TRBV28
D: .
size: many
DNA: TGTGCCAGCAGTTTATCCGGGAGGGACTCACCCCTCCACTTT
CDR3: CASSLSGRDSPLHF

J: TRBJ1-1
V: TRBV5-1
D: TRBD1
size: once
DNA: TGCGCCAGCAGCTTGGACCAGGGGGCGTGGACTGAAGCTTTCTTT
CDR3: CASSLDQGAWTEAFF

J: TRBJ2-1
V: TRBV11-1
D: TRBD2
size: many
DNA: TGTGCCAGCAGCTTAGAGCGGGGGACTTACAATGAGCAGTTCTTC
CDR3: CASSLERGTYNEQFF

J: TRBJ2-7
V: TRBV12-3/TRBV12-4
D: TRBD2
size: .
DNA: TGTGCCAGCAGAGCTAGCGGGAGCTTGGGTCGGAACGAGCAGTACTTC
CDR3: CASRASGSLGRNEQYF

J: TRBJ2-7
V: TRBV7-6
D: TRBD1
size: many
DNA: TGTGCCAGCAGCTTAGAGGGGGCTACGAGCTCCTACGAGCAGTACTTC
CDR3: CASSLEGATSSYEQYF

J: TRBJ2-1
V: TRBV28
D: TRBD2
size: many
DNA: TGTGCCAGCAGACCTAGCGGAGTAGAGATCAGCTCCTACAATGAGCAGTTCTTC
CDR3: CASRPSGVEISSYNEQFF

J: TRBJ1-2
V: TRBV7-8
D: .
size: few
DNA: TGTGCCAGCAGCTTCCGGGACAAAGGCCCTTATGGCTACACCTTC
CDR3: CASSFRDKGPYGYTF

J: TRBJ1-5
V: TRBV2
D: TRBD1
size: .
DNA: TGTGCCAGCAGTGAACAGGGGGCTGCTCAGCCCCAGCATTTT
CDR3: CASSEQGAAQPQHF

J: TRBJ2-7
V: TRBV18
D: .
size: .
DNA: TGTGCCAGCTCACGGGACGTTTCCTACGGGCAGTACTTC
CDR3: CASSRDVSYGQYF

J: TRBJ1-2
V: TRBV9
D: TRBD1
size: many
DNA: TGTGCCAGCAAGGGACAGACTAACTATGGCTACACCTTC
CDR3: CASKGQTNYGYTF

J: TRBJ2-7
V: TRBV10-3
D: .
size: .
DNA: TGTGCCATCAGTGAGTCGACTGACAGCTCCTACGAGCAGTACTTC
CDR3: CAISESTDSSYEQYF

J: TRBJ1-2
V: TRBV12-3/TRBV12-4
D: TRBD1
size: .
DNA: TGTGCCAGCAGTTCTAAAGGGACAGGGCGGCTCTATGGCTACACCTTC
CDR3: CASSSKGTGRLYGYTF

J: TRBJ2-2
V: TRBV6-1
D: .
size: .
DNA: TGTGCCAGCAGCGGACACCAGAACACCGGGGAGCTGCTTTTT
CDR3: CASSGHQNTGELLF

J: TRBJ2-1
V: TRBV6-2/TRBV6-3
D: TRBD1
size: .
DNA: TGTGCCAGCAGAGGGCCAGGGGGTGGGGGCAATGAGCAGTTCTTC
CDR3: CASRGPGGGGNEQFF

J: TRBJ2-1
V: TRBV2
D: TRBD2
size: .
DNA: TGTGCCAGCAGAAAGCTAGCGGGAGGGCCCACCAACAATGAGCAGTTCTTC
CDR3: CASRKLAGGPTNNEQFF

J: TRBJ2-2
V: TRBV7-6
D: .
size: many
DNA: TGTGCCAGCAGCCCCAAGGTGGCGGAGAACACCGGGGAGCTGTTTTTT
CDR3: CASSPKVAENTGELFF

J: TRBJ2-2
V: TRBV2
D: TRBD1
size: many
DNA: TGTGCCAGCAGAGGGACAGAGACTTATAGGGAGCTGTTTTTT
CDR3: CASRGTETYRELFF